These T cell receptor beta chains were read from a single sample in a study of cytomegalovirus exposure and HLA in healthy donors. Method: immunoSEQ multiplex PCR; TCRdb's copy keeps in-frame clones and lacks some. This table holds over 150,000 clones, about 71% found once. The sequenced sample was PBMCs. The receptor source for this set is a woman in her thirties or forties in good health and CMV-seropositive. CDR3s include the opening cysteine and the closing phenylalanine or tryptophan. Each record gives: clone size, V gene, D gene, J gene, CDR3 DNA, CDR3 protein. A D gene is named only where the DNA matches it firmly. Where a row states a size, it is once, few, many or the class of an expanded clone; other rows omit it.

-	TRBV25-1	-	TRBJ1-4	TGTGCCAGCAGTGAACCTGGGAGGGTAGGGGAAAAACTGTTTTTT	CASSEPGRVGEKLFF
-	TRBV27	TRBD2	TRBJ2-7	TGTGCCAGCAGTATAAGCAGGGAGGGGTCGGGGGAGCAGTACTTC	CASSISREGSGEQYF
once	TRBV6-6	TRBD2	TRBJ2-3	TGTGCCAGCAGTCTCGGGGAGGGGTCAGATACGCAGTATTTT	CASSLGEGSDTQYF
-	TRBV7-6	TRBD2	TRBJ2-3	TGTGCCAGCAGCCCGAACGTCGGGGGGGGCAGTACAGATACGCAGTATTTT	CASSPNVGGGSTDTQYF
-	TRBV27	TRBD1	TRBJ2-7	TGTGCCAGCAGTTCGACAGGGTTCTCATCCGAGCAGTACTTC	CASSSTGFSSEQYF
-	TRBV6-5	-	TRBJ2-3	TGTGCCAGCAGTTACCAGGCAGGGTACACAGATACGCAGTATTTT	CASSYQAGYTDTQYF
-	TRBV5-6	TRBD1	TRBJ1-6	TGTGCCAGCAGCTTTTACAGGGGGTTGGATTCACCCCTCCACTTT	CASSFYRGLDSPLHF
-	TRBV4-1	TRBD1	TRBJ2-3	TGCGCCAGCAGCCAAGCAGGGGGCGGCTGGTCCGGCACAGATACGCAGTATTTT	CASSQAGGGWSGTDTQYF
few	TRBV5-4	-	TRBJ2-7	TGTGCCAGCAGCTTGTCTCGCGGCAGCTCCTACGAGCAGTACTTC	CASSLSRGSSYEQYF
-	TRBV5-4	-	TRBJ2-5	TGTGCCAGCAGCTTGTACCCCTCGGAGGGCCAGTACTTC	CASSLYPSEGQYF
-	TRBV6-5	TRBD1	TRBJ2-1	TGTGCCAGCAGTACGACAGGGTCCAATGAGCAGTTCTTC	CASSTTGSNEQFF
-	TRBV9	TRBD2	TRBJ2-5	TGTGCCAGCAGCGGCCGGACTAGCGGGGGGCTTACTCAAGAGACCCAGTACTTC	CASSGRTSGGLTQETQYF
once	TRBV7-2	-	TRBJ1-2	TGTGCCAGCAGCTGGGGGACTGCGGGTAACTATGGCTACACCTTC	CASSWGTAGNYGYTF
once	TRBV6-5	-	TRBJ1-1	TGTGCCAGCAGTTACCCCGTAGCTGAAGCTTTCTTT	CASSYPVAEAFF
-	TRBV29-1	TRBD1	TRBJ2-4	TGCAGCGTTGTAGGGGGCAACATTCAGTACTTC	CSVVGGNIQYF
-	TRBV28	TRBD1	TRBJ1-1	TGTGCCAGTCCCCCGGGACAGATGAACACTGAAGCTTTCTTT	CASPPGQMNTEAFF
-	TRBV25-1	-	TRBJ1-6	TGTGCCAGCAGTGGTACGGGACACGCTTCACCCCTCCACTTT	CASSGTGHASPLHF
-	TRBV29-1	-	TRBJ1-1	TGCAGCGTGCAGGGTGCTGGTTTAGCTTTCTTT	CSVQGAGLAFF
-	TRBV7-2	-	TRBJ1-6	TGTGCCAGCAGACCTAGTGCAGGGCCCTCCTATTCACCCCTCCACTTT	CASRPSAGPSYSPLHF
few	TRBV7-3	TRBD1	TRBJ2-2	TGTGCCAGCAGCTTAAAAGGGGACAGGGTTATCAACACCGGGGAGCTGTTTTTT	CASSLKGDRVINTGELFF
-	TRBV7-9	-	TRBJ1-4	TGTGCCAGCAGCTTAGGGGGCAGGACTAATGAAAAACTGTTTTTT	CASSLGGRTNEKLFF
-	TRBV5-6	-	TRBJ1-2	TGTGCCAGCAGCTTCCCCGGCTATGGCTACACCTTC	CASSFPGYGYTF
-	TRBV6-5	-	TRBJ1-2	TGTGCCAGCAGGAATCAGGGATTCAATGGCTACACCTTC	CASRNQGFNGYTF
-	TRBV19	TRBD1	TRBJ2-4	TGTGCCAGTAGGCCCGACAGGGGGAGGGACATTCAGTACTTC	CASRPDRGRDIQYF
-	TRBV19	TRBD1	TRBJ2-1	TGTGCCAGTAGCCTTTCCCGGGACAGGGGTTACAATGAGCAGTTCTTC	CASSLSRDRGYNEQFF
-	TRBV6-8	TRBD1	TRBJ2-7	TGTGCCAGCAGAGCGGGACAGGGGAGGCACGAGCAGTACTTC	CASRAGQGRHEQYF
few	TRBV12-5	-	TRBJ2-1	TGTGCTAGTGTCCAATCGACAGTCAACAATGAGCAGTTCTTC	CASVQSTVNNEQFF
-	TRBV12-5	TRBD1	TRBJ2-7	TGTGCTAGTGGTTTGGCCACATTTCGGGACAGCTACGAGCAGTACTTC	CASGLATFRDSYEQYF
-	TRBV7-7	TRBD1	TRBJ2-7	TGTGCTAGCAGCCCGGCGACAGGGGGCTCCTACGAGCAGTACTTC	CASSPATGGSYEQYF
few	TRBV6-5	TRBD1	TRBJ2-7	TGTGCCAGCAGTTACTCCACAGGGGGCTTCTACGAGCAGTACTTC	CASSYSTGGFYEQYF
-	TRBV5-4	TRBD1	TRBJ2-5	TGTGCCAGCAGCGTGACAGGGGGACTGAAAGAGACCCAGTACTTC	CASSVTGGLKETQYF
-	TRBV9	TRBD1	TRBJ2-2	TGTGCCAGCAGCGTACTCGGACAGGGTAAAACCGGGGAGCTGTTTTTT	CASSVLGQGKTGELFF
-	TRBV5-6	-	TRBJ2-6	TGTGCCACTACATTCCGGGGGTGGGACGCCCCCTCTGGGGCCAACGTCCTGACTTTC	CATTFRGWDAPSGANVLTF
-	TRBV27	TRBD2	TRBJ2-7	TGTGCCAGCAGTTTCGAAGCGGGACCCCGCTACGAGCAGTACTTC	CASSFEAGPRYEQYF
-	TRBV12-5	TRBD1	TRBJ1-4	TGTGCTAGTGGCCGGACAGGAACTAATGAAAAACTGTTTTTT	CASGRTGTNEKLFF
-	TRBV11-2	TRBD2	TRBJ2-5	TGTGCCAGCAGCTTACTACTAGCGGGACAAGAGACCCAGTACTTC	CASSLLLAGQETQYF
-	TRBV9	TRBD2	TRBJ2-3	TGTGCCAGCAGCGTAGCTGGTAGCGGGAGGGCAGATACGCAGTATTTT	CASSVAGSGRADTQYF
-	TRBV18	TRBD2	TRBJ2-2	TGTGCCAGCTCACCACCGGGGACTAGCGGGACCACCACCGGGGAGCTGTTTTTT	CASSPPGTSGTTTGELFF
-	TRBV11-2	TRBD1	TRBJ2-7	TGTGCCAGCAGCTTATTACAGGGGGAAGGGAACGAGCAGTACTTC	CASSLLQGEGNEQYF
-	TRBV4-3	-	TRBJ1-1	TGCGCCAGCAGCCTCCAGGGCGCCTCTGCTGAAGCTTTCTTT	CASSLQGASAEAFF
-	TRBV5-6	-	TRBJ1-2	TGTGCCAGCAGCTCACAGGGTTATGGCTACACCTTC	CASSSQGYGYTF
-	TRBV19	-	TRBJ2-1	TGTGCCAGTAGTACACAGAGTCCTTACAATGAGCAGTTCTTC	CASSTQSPYNEQFF
-	TRBV28	TRBD1	TRBJ2-5	TGTGCCAGCAGCCGGACAGGCGGTAGACAAGAGACCCAGTACTTC	CASSRTGGRQETQYF
-	TRBV5-1	TRBD1	TRBJ2-3	TGCGCCAGCAGCTTCGGTGGACAGGGTGGAGATACGCAGTATTTT	CASSFGGQGGDTQYF
-	TRBV5-1	TRBD2	TRBJ2-3	TGCGCCAGCAGCTTGTCAAGCGGGGGGGGAGATACGCAGTATTTT	CASSLSSGGGDTQYF
once	TRBV6-4	TRBD1	TRBJ2-3	TGTGCCAGCAGGGACAGGTCGGGTACGCAGTATTTT	CASRDRSGTQYF
few	TRBV29-1	-	TRBJ1-1	TGCAGCATGATAGAGAACACTGAAGCTTTCTTT	CSMIENTEAFF
-	TRBV10-3	-	TRBJ2-3	TGTGCCATCTCCTCCGCTCTTGCAGGGGTAAATACGCAGTATTTT	CAISSALAGVNTQYF
few	TRBV5-1	TRBD1	TRBJ1-1	TGCGCCAGCACCGAGGTCACAGGGGGCACTGAAGCTTTCTTT	CASTEVTGGTEAFF
-	TRBV6-5	-	TRBJ1-1	TGTGCCAGCAGTTACTCGACAAGACCGAACACTGAAGCTTTCTTT	CASSYSTRPNTEAFF
-	TRBV4-3	-	TRBJ1-1	TGCGCCAGCAGCCAAGGGATAGGGGACACTGAAGCTTTCTTT	CASSQGIGDTEAFF
-	TRBV18	-	TRBJ2-5	TGTGCCAGCTCACCACTCGGAGACAGACAAGAGACCCAGTACTTC	CASSPLGDRQETQYF
-	TRBV29-1	TRBD1	TRBJ2-1	TGCAGCACGAAACAGGGGGCCAACAATGAGCAGTTCTTC	CSTKQGANNEQFF
-	TRBV6-5	TRBD2	TRBJ2-1	TGTGCCAGCACCGATACTAGCGGGCGATACAATGAGCAGTTCTTC	CASTDTSGRYNEQFF